The 26 T cell receptor beta chains below were found in one sample sequenced in a study of cytomegalovirus exposure and HLA in healthy donors. PCR involved 60 Vbeta and 13 Jbeta primers. The data were produced by immunoSEQ multiplex PCR, yet TCRdb's version contains in-frame clones alone and is incomplete. Seen here are 160,000 or so clones, approximately 83% observed once, and the top ten hold approximately 1.4%. Specimen: PBMCs. These TCRs come from a woman younger than 35 in good health and CMV-seronegative.

The CDR3 is CASSRTSRTQETQYF. The CDR3 bases are TGTGCCAGCAGCCGAACATCAAGAACCCAAGAGACCCAGTACTTC. V gene TRBV6-4 combines with J gene TRBJ2-5; D remains unclear. V was cut by 6 bases and J by 1 base, with 15 bases left in between. The CDR3 contains 15 residues. CDR1 MRHNA and CDR2 SNTAGT come from the germline V gene.

The chain joins TRBV7-8 to TRBJ2-5; TRBD2 might be the D (6 bases). The CDR3 has 13 amino acids. The V end was cut by 3 bases, the J end by 5 bases, with 10 bases between. Germline values: CDR1 SGHVS, CDR2 FQNEAQ. This CDR3 reads CASSLGLHETQYF. The CDR3 nucleotides are TGTGCCAGCAGCTTGGGACTTCACGAGACCCAGTACTTC.

This clone has only one observation. This chain joins TRBV6-6 and TRBJ1-3; D not resolved. CDR3 size: 13 residues. In germline, CDR1 is MNHNY, CDR2 SVGAGI (reference sequence). The V end was cut by 1 base, the J end by 4 bases, with 5 bases between. In DNA form, the CDR3 reads TGTGCCAGCAGTTACTTACAAGGAAACACCATATATTTT. Its translation: CASSYLQGNTIYF.

The chain recombines TRBV5-8 with TRBJ1-2; 9 bases line up with TRBD1. Trimming removed 3 bases from V and 4 bases from J; junction bases left unmatched: 13. Germline V gene lookup returns CDR1 SGHTS and CDR2 YDEGEE. The CDR3 runs 17 residues. DNA of the CDR3: TGTGCCAGCAGCTCGGACAGGGGTGAGGTGTATGTCTATGGCTACACCTTC. Amino acid sequence: CASSSDRGEVYVYGYTF.

This chain joins TRBV13 and TRBJ1-1, with no clear D. The CDR3 is made up of 11 amino acids. Germline CDR1 is PRHDT and CDR2 is FYEKMQ (reference sequence). V lost 5 bases and J 3 bases, leaving 4 bases between the germline ends. The CDR3: CASSPHTEAFF. As DNA, the CDR3 is TGTGCCAGCAGCCCTCACACTGAAGCTTTCTTT.

The chain uses TRBV5-4 and TRBJ2-1; 7 nucleotides line up with TRBD1. Germline V gene sequence: CDR1 SGHNT, CDR2 YYREEE (reference sequence). V was pared by 2 bases and J by 10 bases, with 6 bases of the junction left unmatched. CDR3 length equals 13 residues. The CDR3 sequence: CASSLGRDREQFF. The CDR3 bases are TGTGCCAGCAGCTTAGGTAGGGACAGAGAGCAGTTCTTC.

In the case of this clone: Within the sample, other DNA sequences also encode this same CDR3. V gene TRBV6-4 combines with J gene TRBJ2-3; 10 nucleotides match TRBD2. With V trimmed by 0 bases and J by 4 bases, 1 base remained unmatched. This CDR3 has 15 residues. In germline, CDR1 is MRHNA, CDR2 SNTAGT. Here the CDR3 DNA reads TGTGCCAGCAGTGACTCAGCGGGGGGGCCAGATACGCAGTATTTT. Translated, it gives CASSDSAGGPDTQYF.

This chain links TRBV5-1 with TRBJ1-2; 7 bases align to TRBD1. The CDR3 is made up of 15 amino acids. With 4 bases clipped from V and 1 base from J, the junction kept 7 bases outside the gene matches. Germline V gene sequence: CDR1 SGHRS, CDR2 YFSETQ. The CDR3 nucleotides read TGCGCCAGCAGCGGGCTGGCAGGGGGTAACTATGGCTACACCTTC. Its translation: CASSGLAGGNYGYTF.

The chain employs TRBV6-1 and TRBJ1-1, with D uncertain. This CDR3 comprises 15 residues. The germline V and J ends were trimmed by 6 bases and 1 base, with 15 bases remaining between them. Germline values: CDR1 MNHNS, CDR2 SASEGT. The CDR3 coding sequence is TGTGCCAGCAGATATGACACTTTGAGGAACACTGAAGCTTTCTTT. It translates to CASRYDTLRNTEAFF.

V is TRBV5-1 and J is TRBJ1-2; 8 nucleotides align to TRBD1. The trim removed 3 bases at V and 3 bases at J, leaving 10 bases unmatched. The CDR3 contains 16 residues. Germline CDR1 SGHRS, CDR2 YFSETQ. The CDR3 DNA reads as TGCGCCAGCAGCTACAACCAAAAGACAGGGGACTATGGCTACACCTTC. It encodes CASSYNQKTGDYGYTF.

The chain employs TRBV10-3 and TRBJ1-2, with TRBD1 as a possible D gene (5 bases). The CDR3 contains 15 residues. The germline V gene encodes CDR1 ENHRY and CDR2 SYGVKD. V was cut by 6 bases and J by 4 bases, with 18 bases left in between. Here the CDR3 reads CAIRSDGVGGYGYTF. CDR3 DNA sequence: TGTGCCATCAGGTCGGACGGCGTCGGGGGCTATGGCTACACCTTC.

The V call is TRBV15, the J call TRBJ1-2, with 9 positions matching TRBD1. V lost 3 bases, J lost 8 bases, and 10 bases stayed unmatched. The CDR3 is 15 residues long. CDR1 is LNHNV, CDR2 YYDKDF, per germline (reference sequence). Written as DNA, the CDR3 is TGTGCCACCAGCAGGCCTTTTACAGGGGGCCGGGGCTACACCTTC. It specifies CATSRPFTGGRGYTF.

J is TRBJ1-1 and V is TRBV12-5; D ambiguous. The CDR3 spans 14 residues. The germline V gene has CDR1 LGHNT and CDR2 FRNRAP. Trimming removed 6 bases from V and 4 bases from J, with 15 bases in between. CDR3 coding DNA: TGTGCTAGTGGACCTAATATTGGGCCCACTGAAGCTTTCTTT. Translated: CASGPNIGPTEAFF.

The chain employs TRBV27 and TRBJ1-1, with 8 positions matching TRBD1. Per germline, CDR1 MNHEY and CDR2 SMNVEV (reference sequence). The CDR3 covers 13 residues. V dropped 5 bases and J dropped 5; count of bases not matched to a gene: 4. The CDR3: CASSATGGTEAFF. The CDR3, as DNA: TGTGCCAGCAGTGCTACAGGGGGAACTGAAGCTTTCTTT.

The rearrangement uses TRBV7-3 and TRBJ2-3; TRBD2 agrees at 11 bases. Trimming removed 3 bases from V and 3 bases from J; junction bases left unmatched: 2. The germline V gene encodes CDR1 SGHTA and CDR2 FQGTGA. This CDR3 has 15 amino acids. The CDR3 DNA sequence: TGTGCCAGCAGCTTTAGCGGGGGGGCGACAGATACGCAGTATTTT. It codes for CASSFSGGATDTQYF.

The sample holds a few counts of this clone. This chain uses TRBV14 with TRBJ2-3; TRBD1 aligns across 7 bases. The V and J ends lost 4 bases and 3 bases, in that order; junction bases with no gene match: 7. The CDR3 runs 15 residues. Germline values: CDR1 SGHDN, CDR2 FVKESK. CDR3 sequence: CASSRPGQRTDTQYF. CDR3 coding DNA: TGTGCCAGCAGCCGACCGGGACAGAGAACAGATACGCAGTATTTT.

CDR3 nucleotide sequence: TGTGCCAGCAGTGTCCAAGCGGGGGAGACCTACGAGCAGTACTTC. Translated: CASSVQAGETYEQYF. The chain combines TRBV6-1 with TRBJ2-5; 8 bases fit TRBD2. The DNA end is more similar to TRBJ2-7, so the J call may be wrong. The CDR3 spans 15 residues. Germline CDR1 and CDR2: MNHNS and SASEGT.

The chain has TRBV21-1 and TRBJ1-2. TRBV21-1 is deemed a pseudogene. The CDR3 consists of 13 residues. The CDR3 DNA reads as TGTGCCAGCACCCTACCTACTAACTATGGCTACACCTTC. As protein: CASTLPTNYGYTF.

Regarding this clone: Other DNA sequences in the sample encode the same CDR3. The V gene is TRBV29-1, the J gene TRBJ2-5, with D perhaps matching TRBD2 (5 bases). The CDR3 is made up of 11 amino acids. V was shortened by 5 bases and J by 5 bases, with 9 bases between the two germline ends. Germline CDR1 is SQVTM and CDR2 is ANQGSEA. This chain's CDR3 is CSVSRGETQYF. The CDR3 DNA sequence: TGCAGCGTTTCCCGCGGGGAGACCCAGTACTTC.

This clone was counted only a few times. The V gene is TRBV27, the J gene TRBJ1-5, with unresolved D. Germline V lookup: CDR1 MNHEY, CDR2 SMNVEV (reference sequence). This CDR3 spans 15 amino acids. V was trimmed by 5 bases and J by 2 bases, leaving 13 bases between them. The DNA of the CDR3 is TGTGCCAGCAGTACCTCCATGCGGGGCAATCAGCCCCAGCATTTT. This encodes CASSTSMRGNQPQHF.

The genes are TRBV5-1 and TRBJ1-2; D ambiguous. Germline V lookup: CDR1 SGHRS, CDR2 YFSETQ. The CDR3 is 14 residues long. Between the trimmed V and J ends, which lost 2 bases and 7 bases, there was a span of 15 bases. The CDR3 protein is CASSFRGRSSGYTF. DNA for the CDR3: TGCGCCAGCAGCTTTCGAGGTCGGTCTTCTGGCTACACCTTC.

The chain joins TRBV2 to TRBJ2-6; D may be TRBD1 (6 bases). CDR1 is SNHLY, CDR2 FYNNEI, per germline. The CDR3 consists of 15 residues. V lost 5 bases and J lost 2, with 10 bases in between. The chain's CDR3 is CASSYRDTGANVLTF. The CDR3 bases are TGTGCCAGCAGTTACAGGGATACTGGGGCCAACGTCCTGACTTTC.

V gene TRBV4-1 combines with J gene TRBJ2-3, with a weak D call TRBD2 (5 bases). Trimming took off 3 bases at V and 6 bases at J, with 13 bases between the two ends. The CDR3 consists of 14 residues. Germline values: CDR1 MGHRA, CDR2 YSYEKL. CDR3 bases: TGCGCCAGCAGCCACCTAGCCCCAAGGGATACGCAGTATTTT. Encoded protein: CASSHLAPRDTQYF.

The V call is TRBV5-4, the J call TRBJ1-2; D perhaps matches TRBD1 (5 bases). CDR1 is SGHNT, CDR2 YYREEE, per germline (reference sequence). CDR3 length equals 15 residues. Trimming removed 4 bases from V and 7 bases from J, with 20 bases in between. The CDR3 DNA is TGTGCCAGCAGCACTCCTCTCTCCAGGGAGGGTGGCTACACCTTC. As protein: CASSTPLSREGGYTF.

Only a few counts were recorded for this clone. Relative to the germline gene, one junction end is altered; a read error may explain this. V is TRBV7-9 and J is TRBJ1-1; D may be TRBD1 (6 bases). The CDR3 is 12 residues long. Germline CDR1 is SEHNR and CDR2 is FQNEAQ (reference sequence). CDR3 nucleotides: TGTTCCAGCAGTCTTGGACAGCGTGAAGCTTTCTTT. Translation: CSSSLGQREAFF. Using reference TRBV7-9 and TRBJ1-1 for the parts outside the CDR3, the full variable domain is DTGVSQNPRHKITKRGQNVTFRCDPISEHNRLYWYRQTLGQGPEFLTYFQNEAQLEKSRLLSDRFSAERPKGSFSTLEIQRTEQGDSAMYLCSSSLGQREAFFGQGTRLTVV.

This chain joins TRBV5-4 and TRBJ2-3; TRBD2 aligns across 10 bases. J was trimmed by 0 bases and V by 0 bases; bases with no gene match: 4. The CDR3 contains 17 residues. Germline-derived CDR1 and CDR2 are SGHNT and YYREEE (reference sequence). For the CDR3, the DNA is TGTGCCAGCAGCTTGGCGCTAGCGGGGGCTAGCACAGATACGCAGTATTTT. This codes for CASSLALAGASTDTQYF. The full variable domain, rest sourced from reference TRBV5-4 and TRBJ2-3, is ETGVTQSPTHLIKTRGQQVTLRCSSQSGHNTVSWYQQALGQGPQFIFQYYREEENGRGNFPPRFSGLQFPNYSSELNVNALELDDSALYLCASSLALAGASTDTQYFGPGTRLTVL.